This passage covers 3 T cell receptor beta chains from one sample sequenced in a study of shared clonotypes between healthy human individuals. TCRdb's copy holds only in-frame clones and misses some; the assay was immunoSEQ multiplex PCR. The repertoire holds about a million clones, with roughly 75% as singletons. The sequenced material came from memory CD4+ T cells sorted from blood. Subset here: CD45RA-negative fraction. All receptors come from a man aged 18-30 years in good health.

V gene TRBV5-4 combines with J gene TRBJ1-4; no firm D call. Trimming left V 0 bases short and J 7 bases short, with 10 bases between. Per the germline V gene, CDR1 is SGHNT and CDR2 is YYREEE (reference sequence). The CDR3 consists of 14 residues. The CDR3 sequence: CASSLDQTGEKLFF. The CDR3 DNA is TGTGCCAGCAGCTTGGACCAGACGGGTGAAAAACTGTTTTTT.

V and J are TRBV18 and TRBJ2-6; D is undetermined. V lost 1 base and J lost 0, with 13 bases in between. Germline CDR1 and CDR2: KGHSH and LQKENI. This CDR3 spans 18 amino acids. Here the CDR3 DNA reads TGTGCCAGCTCACCACTTTCCGCAGAGTACTCTGGGGCCAACGTCCTGACTTTC. Its translation is CASSPLSAEYSGANVLTF.

The V call is TRBV4-1, the J call TRBJ2-7; D is perhaps TRBD1 or TRBD2 (5 bases each). Germline values: CDR1 MGHRA, CDR2 YSYEKL. CDR3 length equals 13 residues. V was cut by 0 bases and J by 7 bases, with 10 bases left in between. Here the CDR3 reads CASSQDSGREQYF. For the CDR3, the DNA is TGCGCCAGCAGCCAAGATTCGGGACGGGAGCAGTACTTC.